This is a list of T cell receptor beta chains from one sample in a study of control samples from healthy donors and cancer patients. The assay was immunoSEQ multiplex PCR, and TCRdb's table has in-frame clones only and misses some. The data hold tens of thousands of clones, with about 88% observed a single time. The specimen was PBMCs. All receptors derive from a man aged 65 to 85 with lung cancer. Each CDR3 is given without its conserved first and last residue. The D gene is left open where the match is weak.

V: TRBV19; J: TRBJ1-1; D: -; CDR3: ATAPRWEGGNTEAF
V: TRBV5-8; J: TRBJ1-6; D: -; CDR3: ASSLGRGPNSPLH
V: TRBV6-2/TRBV6-3; J: TRBJ1-1; D: -; CDR3: ASSLDNTEAF
V: TRBV6-1; J: TRBJ2-1; D: TRBD2; CDR3: ASSDSGLAGEQF
V: TRBV13; J: TRBJ2-5; D: TRBD2; CDR3: ASSSSGGEETQY
V: TRBV12-3/TRBV12-4; J: TRBJ1-5; D: -; CDR3: ASSLGGFQPQH
V: TRBV5-1; J: TRBJ1-4; D: -; CDR3: ASSLGRGNEKLF
V: TRBV27; J: TRBJ1-1; D: TRBD1; CDR3: ASSPPGQGGTEAF
V: TRBV2; J: TRBJ1-6; D: TRBD1; CDR3: ASSVGGQGNSPLH
V: TRBV27; J: TRBJ1-6; D: -; CDR3: ASLPLGLINSPLH
V: TRBV5-1; J: TRBJ2-7; D: TRBD1; CDR3: ASSLAQGAGEQY
V: TRBV24-1; J: TRBJ2-2; D: TRBD1; CDR3: ATSDHDRGDTGELF
V: TRBV30; J: TRBJ2-5; D: TRBD1; CDR3: AHTGAGKTQY
V: TRBV5-1; J: TRBJ2-1; D: TRBD2; CDR3: ASRASGGIYNEQF
V: TRBV2; J: TRBJ1-1; D: -; CDR3: ASDENTEAF
V: TRBV19; J: TRBJ2-7; D: -; CDR3: ASGRDNSVYEQY
V: TRBV11-2; J: TRBJ2-1; D: TRBD2; CDR3: ASSDLAGPFFEQF
V: TRBV6-6; J: TRBJ1-3; D: -; CDR3: ASSYEGVSGNTIY
V: TRBV19; J: TRBJ2-3; D: -; CDR3: ASRGPASTDTQY
V: TRBV27; J: TRBJ2-7; D: -; CDR3: ASRLTGTWREQY